Listed here is a single T cell receptor beta chain. The sample comes from a study of blood T cell repertoires in COVID-19. Across the whole study: The analysed material was cDNA or gDNA that came from T cells, B-cell-depleted T cells, or PBMCs.

Clones were sequenced by immunoSEQ multiplex PCR, and TCRdb holds only the in-frame ones, with some missing. The repertoire includes 250,000 to 350,000 clones, around nine tenths of them detected once, and around 1.1% sits in the top ten. Individuals aged about 18 to 95 years were recruited from some 26 US areas. Cohort placement rested on clinical history that participants reported themselves. Among Cohort 3 donors, those recovered had two negative PCRs, clearance, or symptom resolution. The specimen sequenced was PBMCs or T cells enriched from blood (not recorded which). The sequence was collected from a woman between 25 and 40 years old who had recovered from COVID-19.

CDR3 in DNA: TGCGCCAGCAGAGGGACAGACTATGGCTACACCTTC. It yields the protein CASRGTDYGYTF. V is TRBV5-1 and J is TRBJ1-2; 7 bases match TRBD1. The trim removed 5 bases at V and 3 bases at J, leaving 1 base unmatched. This CDR3 is 12 amino acids long. Germline CDR1 SGHRS, CDR2 YFSETQ.